This T cell receptor beta chain derives from a study of shared clonotypes between healthy human individuals. The overall study: Three CD4 naive, three CD4 memory, two CD8 naive and one CD8 memory plate were used per donor. The study, taken as a whole, reports: Limited genetic and exposure-history diversity came from having few donors.

Only CD45RO-negative cells positively selected for CCR7 counted as naive CD8 cells, so terminally differentiated effector memory CD45RA+ cells were excluded. Deep-level running was used for the assay. Some clones are missing from TCRdb's copy, which holds only in-frame ones; the method was immunoSEQ multiplex PCR. The sample shows roughly 2.1 million clones, approximately 94% of them seen only once. As regards this clone: Antigen: not known.

With 5 bases removed from V and 0 bases from J, the gap between germline ends came to 11 bases. This CDR3 is 14 amino acids long. Germline CDR1 is SEHNR and CDR2 is FQNEAQ (reference sequence). The chain has TRBV7-9 and TRBJ2-7; D gene unclear. The clonotype was recovered from a man aged 18-30 years in good health. Some clones in this sample may be carry-over from other donors' samples. The sequenced sample was naive CD8+ T cells from PBMCs. The CDR3 loop is CASSPSGLSYEQYF. The CDR3 nucleotides are TGTGCCAGCAGCCCATCAGGCCTCTCCTACGAGCAGTACTTC.